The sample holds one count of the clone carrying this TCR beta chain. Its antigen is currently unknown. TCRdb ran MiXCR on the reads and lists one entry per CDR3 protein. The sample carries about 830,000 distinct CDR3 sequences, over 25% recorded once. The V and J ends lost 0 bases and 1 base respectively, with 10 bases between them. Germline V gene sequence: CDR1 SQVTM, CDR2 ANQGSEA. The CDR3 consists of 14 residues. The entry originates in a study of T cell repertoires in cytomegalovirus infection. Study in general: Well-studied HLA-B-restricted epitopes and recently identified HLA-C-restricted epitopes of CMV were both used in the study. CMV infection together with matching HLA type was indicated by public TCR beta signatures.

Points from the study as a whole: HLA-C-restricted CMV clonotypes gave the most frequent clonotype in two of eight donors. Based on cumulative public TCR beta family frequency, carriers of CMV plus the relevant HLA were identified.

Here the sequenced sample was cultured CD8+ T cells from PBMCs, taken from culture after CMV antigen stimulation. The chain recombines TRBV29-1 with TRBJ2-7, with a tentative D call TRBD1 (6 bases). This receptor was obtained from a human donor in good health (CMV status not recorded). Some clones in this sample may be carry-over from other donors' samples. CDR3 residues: CSVEDDGQSYEQYF. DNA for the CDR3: TGCAGCGTTGAAGATGATGGACAGTCCTACGAGCAGTACTTC.